This TCR beta chain was sequenced in a study of patients and donors after allogeneic stem cell transplantation (dated by TCRdb to 2020 to 2021). CDR1 and CDR2, looked up from the germline V gene (reference sequence), are DFQATT and SNEGSKA. A distance of 17 bases separates the germline ends of V and J, which lose 5 bases and 6 bases respectively. The CDR3 holds 14 amino acids from the cysteine to the phenylalanine. The kept DNA is CDR3 alone, 42 bases in frame from the first base. With regard to this clonotype: Its specific antigen is unknown. Per-base quality was not reported, and no clone a single base away is much larger than it.

The library was built by means of RT-PCR. Sequencer: NextSeq 550. Clones were called with MiXCR by TCRdb after fastp trimmed the public reads at Q25, and only in-frame beta chains were retained. When rows share a CDR3 protein, they turn into one entry using the most common DNA and genes. The sample data list 900,000 to 1,000,000 distinct CDR3 sequences, and more than 15% of these were observed just once. Clones ranked in the top ten supply approximately 5.9% of the sample. The sequence joins TRBV20-1 to TRBJ2-1; the D gene assignment is perhaps TRBD1 or TRBD2, with each matching 5 bases. This TCR came from a human donor who was either an allogeneic HSCT recipient or a stem cell or donor lymphocyte infusion donor (not recorded which). It is not recorded whose cells these are; they may come from a transplant donor. What was sequenced was blood, either unsorted or a sorted T cell fraction (not recorded which). The DNA sequence is given as TGCAGTGCTGGGGGTCAGACTCTTAGCAATGAGCAGTTCTTC. It specifies CSAGGQTLSNEQFF.